This T cell receptor (beta chain) was found in a study of human T cells and chemical hapten exposure. Study information: Per-sample TCR yield variability stemmed mainly from small pooled library volume differences. Whole-study results and caveats: After DPC sensitization, TCRs above 1 in 1000 frequency showed no change.

Indicated time point: healthy volunteer bleed at 6 weeks. Total RNA was isolated from whole blood that had not been fractionated. Individual cDNA molecules each carried unique molecular identifiers attached by the library. Per the original methods: A per-sample median of roughly 96,000 TCRs was observed, with a range of about 20,000 to 700,000. TCRdb used MiXCR to reprocess the RACE reads, holding one entry per CDR3 protein. TCRdb, not the original authors, processed these V and J calls. The data show around 70,000 distinct CDR3 sequences, approximately 6.1% seen once. This clonotype showed up just a few times. What it binds is not known. Trimming took off 0 bases at V and 0 bases at J, with 3 bases between the two ends. The CDR3 sequence is 13 residues long. Germline V gene data show CDR1 as SGHNT and CDR2 as YENEEA.

The sequenced sample consisted of whole blood. The gene calls are TRBV11-3 and TRBJ2-7; D is unclear. This receptor was taken from a female donor in good health. Some clones in this sample may be carry-over from other donors' samples. CDR3: CASSLDNSYEQYF. In nucleotides, the CDR3 is TGTGCCAGCAGCTTAGACAACTCCTACGAGCAGTACTTC.